These T cell receptor beta chains were read from a single sample in a study of tumor-infiltrating lymphocytes in primary liver carcinoma. TCRdb independently ran MiXCR on the multiplex PCR reads; one entry per CDR3 protein. The table includes roughly 20,000 distinct CDR3 sequences, roughly 79% detected once. Sequenced: liver tumor tissue from sampling region 4. The receptors stem from a woman aged 30 to 39 with primary liver carcinoma and hepatitis B virus infection. Both conserved end residues are part of each CDR3. The order of the fields is J gene, D gene, V gene, clone size, CDR3 protein, CDR3 DNA. D genes are given only for firm matches. Part of the rows lack a size; the others show once, few, many or a class for expanded clones.

J gene: TRBJ1-2; D gene: -; V gene: TRBV4-3; clone size: -; CDR3 protein: CASCAELEIYGYTF; CDR3 DNA: TGCGCTAGCTGCGCTGAGTTGGAGATATATGGCTACACCTTC
J gene: TRBJ2-7; D gene: TRBD1; V gene: TRBV4-2; clone size: once; CDR3 protein: CTSSQEHLGQGRPREQYF; CDR3 DNA: TGTACCAGCAGTCAGGAACACCTAGGACAGGGGAGACCGCGCGAGCAGTACTTC
J gene: TRBJ1-1; D gene: TRBD1; V gene: TRBV11-2; clone size: -; CDR3 protein: CASSTLERGPKRWSNTEAFF; CDR3 DNA: TGTGCCAGCAGTACTCTGGAAAGGGGGCCCAAGAGGTGGAGTAACACTGAAGCTTTCTTT
J gene: TRBJ1-1; D gene: TRBD1; V gene: TRBV11-1; clone size: -; CDR3 protein: CASSFGQGYNEASF; CDR3 DNA: TGTGCCAGCAGCTTCGGACAGGGCTACAATGAAGCTTCCTTT
J gene: TRBJ2-5; D gene: -; V gene: TRBV4-1; clone size: -; CDR3 protein: CASTNPRDETQYF; CDR3 DNA: TGCGCCAGCACTAATCCGAGGGACGAGACCCAGTACTTC
J gene: TRBJ2-5; D gene: TRBD2; V gene: TRBV11-2; clone size: -; CDR3 protein: CASSLEGGEEETQYF; CDR3 DNA: TGTGCCAGCAGCTTAGAGGGAGGGGAGGAAGAGACCCAGTACTTC
J gene: TRBJ2-1; D gene: TRBD2; V gene: TRBV4-3; clone size: -; CDR3 protein: CASQDWDYAYIEQFF; CDR3 DNA: TGCGCCAGCCAAGATTGGGACTACGCCTACATTGAGCAGTTCTTC
J gene: TRBJ2-1; D gene: -; V gene: TRBV11-2; clone size: once; CDR3 protein: CASSVGGADNEQFF; CDR3 DNA: TGTGCCAGCAGCGTGGGGGGGGCAGACAATGAGCAGTTCTTC
J gene: TRBJ2-1; D gene: -; V gene: TRBV4-3; clone size: -; CDR3 protein: CASSQYAESSYNEQFF; CDR3 DNA: TGCGCCAGCAGCCAATATGCGGAAAGTTCCTACAATGAGCAGTTCTTC
J gene: TRBJ1-6; D gene: -; V gene: TRBV11-2; clone size: -; CDR3 protein: CASSLDRRNSPLHF; CDR3 DNA: TGTGCCAGCAGCTTAGATCGGAGGAATTCACCCCTCCACTTT
J gene: TRBJ1-1; D gene: -; V gene: TRBV11-1; clone size: large; CDR3 protein: CASSFGQGYTEAFF; CDR3 DNA: TGTGCCAGCAGCTTCGGGCAGGGCTACACTGAAGCTTTCTTT
J gene: TRBJ2-4; D gene: -; V gene: TRBV5-5; clone size: -; CDR3 protein: CASNLVGMSEGSDIQYF; CDR3 DNA: TGTGCCAGCAACTTAGTAGGAATGAGTGAGGGGTCAGACATTCAGTACTTC
J gene: TRBJ2-2; D gene: -; V gene: TRBV11-1; clone size: -; CDR3 protein: CVSNRVMEGVPGELFF; CDR3 DNA: TGTGTCAGCAACAGGGTTATGGAGGGAGTGCCCGGGGAGCTGTTTTTT
J gene: TRBJ2-3; D gene: -; V gene: TRBV11-2; clone size: -; CDR3 protein: CASSPRDTSSTDTQYF; CDR3 DNA: TGTGCCAGTAGCCCGAGGGATACGTCGAGTACAGATACGCAGTATTTT
J gene: TRBJ2-7; D gene: TRBD2; V gene: TRBV6-1; clone size: -; CDR3 protein: CAGSPGLAAYEQYF; CDR3 DNA: TGTGCCGGCAGTCCTGGACTAGCGGCCTATGAGCAGTACTTC
J gene: TRBJ2-1; D gene: -; V gene: TRBV11-3; clone size: -; CDR3 protein: CASSSDLAGTSYNEQFF; CDR3 DNA: TGTGCCAGCAGCTCAGATCTGGCGGGGACCTCCTACAATGAGCAGTTCTTC
J gene: TRBJ1-1; D gene: -; V gene: TRBV7-2; clone size: many; CDR3 protein: CASSLELNTEAFF; CDR3 DNA: TGTGCCAGCAGCTTAGAGCTGAACACTGAAGCTTTCTTT
J gene: TRBJ2-1; D gene: TRBD2; V gene: TRBV11-2; clone size: -; CDR3 protein: CASSLGGTWIEQFF; CDR3 DNA: TGCGCTAGCAGCCTCGGGGGGACGTGGATTGAGCAATTCTTC
J gene: TRBJ2-5; D gene: -; V gene: TRBV6-2/TRBV6-3; clone size: -; CDR3 protein: CAISYSTHLTQYF; CDR3 DNA: TGTGCAATCAGTTACTCGACTCATCTGACCCAGTACTTC
J gene: TRBJ2-5; D gene: -; V gene: TRBV4-2; clone size: -; CDR3 protein: CASGQDIETQYF; CDR3 DNA: TGTGCTAGCGGCCAAGATATAGAGACCCAGTACTTC
J gene: TRBJ2-7; D gene: TRBD2; V gene: TRBV29-1; clone size: -; CDR3 protein: CSVEWGGTSRSMQYF; CDR3 DNA: TGCAGCGTTGAATGGGGGGGGACTAGCCGGAGTATGCAGTACTTC
J gene: TRBJ2-5; D gene: -; V gene: TRBV2; clone size: -; CDR3 protein: CASSEALVSVPEETQYF; CDR3 DNA: TGTGCCAGCAGTGAAGCGCTGGTTAGCGTGCCAGAAGAGACCCAGTACTTC
J gene: TRBJ2-1; D gene: TRBD2; V gene: TRBV10-3; clone size: -; CDR3 protein: CVTCESAAGAYNEQFF; CDR3 DNA: TGTGTCACCTGTGAGTCGGCAGCGGGAGCCTACAATGAGCAGTTCTTC
J gene: TRBJ2-3; D gene: -; V gene: TRBV11-2; clone size: -; CDR3 protein: CASTVTGRTDTQYF; CDR3 DNA: TGCGCCAGCACCGTGACGGGGCGCACAGATACGCAGTATTTT
J gene: TRBJ2-7; D gene: TRBD2; V gene: TRBV29-1; clone size: few; CDR3 protein: CSVEWGGTSGNRQYF; CDR3 DNA: TGCAGCGTTGAATGGGGAGGGACTAGCGGGAATAGGCAGTACTTC
J gene: TRBJ2-7; D gene: TRBD1; V gene: TRBV11-3; clone size: -; CDR3 protein: CVSGRGDRDYSYEQYF; CDR3 DNA: TGTGTCAGCGGCCGCGGGGACAGGGATTACTCCTACGAGCAGTACTTC
J gene: TRBJ2-7; D gene: -; V gene: TRBV11-2; clone size: -; CDR3 protein: CASSPYPGPYAYEQYF; CDR3 DNA: TGTGCCAGTAGCCCATATCCGGGTCCCTACGCCTACGAGCAGTACTTC
J gene: TRBJ1-5; D gene: -; V gene: TRBV5-6; clone size: -; CDR3 protein: CASSLCGTYQPQHF; CDR3 DNA: TGTGCCAGCAGCTTGTGTGGGACCTATCAGCCCCAGCATTTT
J gene: TRBJ1-4; D gene: -; V gene: TRBV11-2; clone size: -; CDR3 protein: CASSPPGGKLFF; CDR3 DNA: TGTGCCAGCAGCCCCCCTGGGGGAAAACTGTTTTTT
J gene: TRBJ1-5; D gene: TRBD1; V gene: TRBV5-6; clone size: large; CDR3 protein: CASSTGGSNQPQHF; CDR3 DNA: TGTGCCAGCAGCACAGGGGGCAGCAATCAGCCCCAGCATTTT
J gene: TRBJ2-1; D gene: -; V gene: TRBV6-1; clone size: -; CDR3 protein: CASSDQVREFDEQFF; CDR3 DNA: TGTGCCAGCAGTGATCAGGTGCGGGAATTCGATGAGCAATTCTTC
J gene: TRBJ1-1; D gene: -; V gene: TRBV13; clone size: -; CDR3 protein: CTSSLGGFGIGGTEAFF; CDR3 DNA: TGTACCAGTAGCTTAGGAGGTTTTGGTATTGGGGGCACTGAAGCTTTCTTT
J gene: TRBJ2-7; D gene: -; V gene: TRBV12-5; clone size: -; CDR3 protein: CANGLEGGTPYEEYF; CDR3 DNA: TGTGCTAATGGTTTGGAGGGGGGTACCCCCTACGAGGAGTACTTC
J gene: TRBJ1-1; D gene: -; V gene: TRBV13; clone size: once; CDR3 protein: CACRIGGANTEAFF; CDR3 DNA: TGTGCCTGCAGGATAGGAGGTGCAAACACTGAAGCTTTCTTT
J gene: TRBJ2-2; D gene: TRBD1; V gene: TRBV6-5; clone size: -; CDR3 protein: CAGGPRTGFTGELLF; CDR3 DNA: TGTGCCGGCGGTCCGCGGACAGGGTTCACCGGGGAGCTGTTGTTT
J gene: TRBJ2-2; D gene: -; V gene: TRBV5-5; clone size: -; CDR3 protein: CANSLEAELSGELFF; CDR3 DNA: TGTGCCAACAGCTTGGAAGCGGAGCTCTCCGGGGAGCTGTTTTTT
J gene: TRBJ1-1; D gene: -; V gene: TRBV12-3/TRBV12-4; clone size: -; CDR3 protein: CSSSLQIPNTEAFF; CDR3 DNA: TGTTCCAGTAGTTTACAGATACCGAACACGGAAGCTTTCTTT
J gene: TRBJ2-7; D gene: -; V gene: TRBV28; clone size: -; CDR3 protein: CASTGIPTYEQYF; CDR3 DNA: TGTGCCAGCACTGGTATTCCAACCTACGAGCAGTACTTC
J gene: TRBJ2-3; D gene: TRBD2; V gene: TRBV4-2; clone size: -; CDR3 protein: CASSQVGEAGSTDTQYF; CDR3 DNA: TGTGCCAGCAGCCAAGTAGGAGAAGCGGGAAGCACAGATACGCAGTATTTT
J gene: TRBJ2-3; D gene: -; V gene: TRBV11-2; clone size: -; CDR3 protein: CASGRTRRGRGDTQYF; CDR3 DNA: TGTGCCAGTGGCCGAACGCGACGGGGAAGGGGAGATACGCAGTATTTT